Following are 7 T cell receptor beta chains from one sample sequenced in a study of T cell responses to AZD1222 COVID-19 vaccine. Some clones are missing from TCRdb's copy, which holds only in-frame ones; the method was immunoSEQ multiplex PCR. The profile shows about 140,000 clones, approximately 90% of them singletons. The sequenced sample was peripheral blood, obtained 28 days after the second AZD1222 dose. Source of these receptors: an adult who received the AZD1222 COVID-19 vaccine.

This sequence joins TRBV9 and TRBJ2-3; tentative D call: TRBD2 (5 bases). Germline CDR1 reads SGDLS; CDR2 reads YYNGEE. V lost 6 bases and J lost 2, with 13 bases in between. The CDR3 contains 14 residues. CDR3 sequence: CASTLGGSTDTQYF. The CDR3 DNA follows: TGTGCCAGCACACTAGGTGGGTCCACAGATACGCAGTATTTT.

The chain recombines TRBV6-2 or TRBV6-3 with TRBJ1-2; perhaps TRBD1 as D (6 bases). This CDR3 comprises 13 residues. In germline, CDR1 is MNHEY, CDR2 SVGEGT. With 6 bases removed from V and 7 bases from J, the gap between germline ends came to 15 bases. The CDR3 DNA reads as TGTGCCAGCAGCATGACCAAGGGGGTTGGCTACACCTTC. Protein product: CASSMTKGVGYTF.

This clone appeared a single time. This chain links TRBV19 with TRBJ1-5; TRBD1 matches at 7 bases. The germline CDR1 and CDR2 sequences are LNHDA and SQIVND (reference sequence). The CDR3 consists of 16 residues. The V gene end was trimmed by 7 bases and the J gene end by 0 bases; junction bases not matched to a gene: 9. Here the CDR3 reads CASNIGTVLSNQPQHF. The DNA for the CDR3 is TGTGCCAGTAACATCGGGACAGTCCTTAGCAATCAGCCCCAGCATTTT.

Of note for this clone: The same CDR3 is also encoded by other DNA sequences in this sample. This rearrangement joins TRBV4-2 to TRBJ1-2; possibly TRBD1 for D (6 bases). V lost 0 bases and J 2 bases, leaving 7 bases between the germline ends. The CDR3 sequence is 14 residues long. The germline V gene encodes CDR1 LGHNA and CDR2 YNFKEQ. The CDR3 loop is CASSQDRGNYGYTF. The CDR3 nucleotides read TGTGCCAGCAGCCAAGACAGGGGAAACTATGGCTACACCTTC.

The chain uses TRBV7-9 and TRBJ2-1, with D possibly being TRBD1 (7 bases). Germline CDR1 reads SEHNR; CDR2 reads FQNEAQ (reference sequence). This CDR3 contains 12 residues. V was shortened by 5 bases and J by 16 bases, with 18 bases between the two germline ends. CDR3 residues: CASSLTGEVKFF. Written as DNA, the CDR3 is TGTGCCAGCAGCCTCACAGGGGAGGTAAAATTCTTC.

The chain joins TRBV15 to TRBJ1-1; D is unresolved. The length of the CDR3 is 16 residues. The ends were cut back, 0 bases at V and 2 bases at J, with 13 bases in the middle. CDR1 LNHNV and CDR2 YYDKDF come from the germline V gene (reference sequence). DNA for the CDR3: TGTGCCACCAGCAGAGATCCTCACTCCGATAACACTGAAGCTTTCTTT. This sequence encodes CATSRDPHSDNTEAFF.

This clone was recorded once. The chain is built from TRBV12-3 or TRBV12-4 and TRBJ1-2; D remains unclear. Trimming cost V 6 bases and J 3 bases, with 11 bases left between them. This CDR3 region has 13 residues. The CDR3 region is CASSLEGDYGYTF. CDR3 nucleotide sequence: TGTGCCAGCAGCCTCGAGGGCGACTATGGCTACACCTTC.